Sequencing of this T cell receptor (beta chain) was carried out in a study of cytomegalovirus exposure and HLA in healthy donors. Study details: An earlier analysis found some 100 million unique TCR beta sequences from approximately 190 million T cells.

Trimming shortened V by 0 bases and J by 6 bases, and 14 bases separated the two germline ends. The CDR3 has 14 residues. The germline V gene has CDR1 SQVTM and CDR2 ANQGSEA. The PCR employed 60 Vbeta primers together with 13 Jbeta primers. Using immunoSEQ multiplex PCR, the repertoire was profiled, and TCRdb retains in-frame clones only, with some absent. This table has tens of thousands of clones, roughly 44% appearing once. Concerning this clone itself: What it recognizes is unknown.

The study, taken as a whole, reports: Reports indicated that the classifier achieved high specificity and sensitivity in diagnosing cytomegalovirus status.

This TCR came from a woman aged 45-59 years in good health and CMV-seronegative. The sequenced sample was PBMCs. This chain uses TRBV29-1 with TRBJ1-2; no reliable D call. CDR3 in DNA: TGCAGCGTTGAAGATATCGGGGTTGAGGATGGCTACACCTTC. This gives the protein CSVEDIGVEDGYTF.